The T cell receptor (beta chain) described here comes from a study of cytomegalovirus exposure and HLA in healthy donors listed by TCRdb under 2017. Some background on the complete study: In an earlier analysis of approximately 500 of the donors, 250 to 300 Gb of sequence data and 100 million or so unique TCR beta sequences from roughly 190 million T cells were reported. An early release that covered some 630 HLA-typed donors contained around 300 gigabases of sequencing data and some 87 million unique TCR sequences. Of the roughly 390 genotyped donors, less than 85% were placed in the genetic ancestry cluster associated with self-reported Caucasian donors. The study aimed to test whether cataloging public T cell receptors could reveal signatures of past pathogen exposure. The study profiled the T cell repertoires of 500 to 800 subjects by immunosequencing and related them to cytomegalovirus serostatus. Along with the 666-subject first cohort, a separate validation cohort of over a hundred different subjects was used. High-throughput TCR immunosequencing, statistical association of individual TCRs with disease status, and machine learning were combined to predict cytomegalovirus infection status. To study patterns of TCR occurrence, a later analysis re-analyzed previously published TCR beta repertoires from under 750 donors and added high-resolution HLA genotyping. Rather than drawing on any new phenotypic data, the later analysis identified candidate immune exposures from TCR beta sequences and the way those sequences occurred across donors. An earlier analysis of about 600 of the donors used high-throughput TCR beta sequencing to judge whether each TCR beta V gene segment behaved as functional or pseudogenic. Alongside the repertoire data, information on donor age, sex, ethnicity and CMV serostatus was compiled. In a later genetic analysis, genome-wide SNP genotypes for about 55% of the roughly 670 donors were used, and that subset was treated as a discovery cohort. Every discovery cohort repertoire had been produced on one sequencing platform. Both class I and class II loci were covered by HLA typing, at four-digit resolution. The number of typed donors differed by locus: 629-630 for A, B, C, DRB1 and DQB1; approximately 520 for DQA1; some 610 for DPA1; and roughly 470 for DPB1. Four to six DR-DQ haplotypes were handled as single units for association and clustering, since linkage in the cohort was strong. On average, roughly 240,000 unique TCR beta nucleotide sequences were sequenced per donor among more than 350 genotyped donors of the cohort, with roughly 18% of those sequences being non-productive. The investigation overall reported the following: This cohort had only TCR beta chains sequenced, and the lack of alpha or paired-chain data limited which features could be detected. A further reported finding was that TCR beta sequences accurately predicted the HLA-A and HLA-B alleles for most subjects in the first cohort. Because HLA typing was missing for some donors at each locus, association tests included only the typed subset. Most CMV-associated TCR beta chains appeared to be HLA-restricted in a later analysis, and the HLA associations seemed to be driven largely by CMV exposure. Linkage disequilibrium might explain the correlated functional status among segregating V segments, but an unknown experimental factor could not be excluded. A cluster of highly shared sequence variants was judged likely to represent a technical artifact of the sequencing pipeline. According to a later genetic analysis, donors in an Asian-associated ancestry cluster had fewer N-insertions in productive TCRs than the approximately 710-donor mean. V-gene and J-gene trimming of TCR beta chains was associated with a missense DCLRE1C variant in a later genetic analysis, and the association was replicated in an independent cohort. Roughly 17 rarely observed V segments, including chromosome 9 orphons, were excluded from the earlier analysis of several hundred of the donors because counts were too low. Because the 87-base-pair reads could not distinguish some IMGT-functional V segments, including TRBV6-2 and TRBV6-3, those segments were excluded. Roughly uniform sequencing depth across donors was assumed in presence/absence analyses, although this assumption may not hold. Broadly in line with IMGT annotations, most TCR beta V segments showed up in productive rearrangements about 87% or about 30% of the time in an earlier analysis of under 700 of the donors. CMV serostatus was the only immune exposure information available for the cohort. Assigning TCR associations to individual alleles was difficult when HLA alleles, especially DR and DQ, strongly co-occurred. Across donors, most TCR sequences were observed very rarely, whereas some public TCRs were present in many individuals. A total of 150 or so TCR beta chains were listed by the study as associated with cytomegalovirus. In both the original and validation cohorts, the classifier was reported to diagnose cytomegalovirus status with high specificity and sensitivity. According to a later analysis, TCR association rates differed among HLA loci, with DRB1 alleles showing the most associated TCRs and HLA-C alleles showing the fewest. In vitro tests confirmed that a few of the cytomegalovirus-associated TCR beta chains recognize cytomegalovirus antigens. A later analysis associated about 18,000 TCR beta sequences with specific HLA alleles at a false discovery rate of 0.05. In a later analysis, several top co-occurrence clusters were reported to appear linked to parvovirus B19, influenza, CMV and Epstein-Barr virus. Compared with equally common non-associated chains, HLA-associated TCR beta chains in a later analysis were more clonally expanded and had lower generation probabilities. The authors suggested that the approach could potentially be extended to other disease states and immunological phenotypes.

Details on this clone: This receptor's antigen is unknown. Nothing much larger sits one base from this clone, and base qualities are not available.

The cohort consisted of 650 to 850 healthy bone marrow donors. At the time of sampling, all cohort members were nominally healthy, though unrecorded immune exposures were likely present. The donor was CMV seropositive and belonged to the group of some 290 seropositive cohort members. Each donor provided a peripheral blood sample, and peripheral blood mononuclear cells were used for TCR beta sequencing. Genomic DNA extraction from the blood cell samples was performed with the Qiagen DNeasy Blood Extraction Kit. The library relied on the immunoSEQ multiplex PCR assay. For the multiplex PCR, a mixture combining 60 forward primers for TCR Vbeta segments and 13 reverse primers for TCR Jbeta segments was used. Amplification of the CDR3 region of rearranged TCR beta genes was performed with a multiplex PCR assay on genomic DNA. Amplified TCR beta libraries were sequenced as 87-base-pair reads on the Illumina HiSeq System. On the study's bioinformatics: In a later analysis, tens of millions of unique TCR beta chains were counted across the roughly 610 repertoires, and roughly 9.9 million of these chains were shared by at least two donors. Raw reads were error-corrected and collapsed into unique sequences with a nearest-neighbor algorithm that merged closely related sequences to remove PCR and sequencing errors. To assign V, D and J gene segments, CDR3 sequences were aligned to IMGT reference sequences. For a sequence to be retained, a match of at least six nucleotides was required to both a V gene segment and a J gene segment. Rearrangements were called productive when the CDR3 lacked stop codons and stayed in frame with V and J; all others were non-productive. CDR3 was defined by IMGT convention, running from the second conserved V-encoded cysteine to the conserved J-encoded phenylalanine. The earlier analysis of about 610 of the donors excluded any sequence lacking an unambiguous match to a single V gene segment. In an earlier analysis of some 590 of the donors, a V segment was called functional when productive rearrangements were above 56.7%, and segregating when the standard deviation between donors exceeded 5%. A statistical classification framework was developed to diagnose cytomegalovirus status using the catalog of TCR beta chain sequences. In a later analysis, V and J genes were assigned by comparing TCR nucleotide sequences against IMGT/GENE-DB human TR gene sequences. The TCRdist pipeline was used in a later analysis to assign CDR3 sequences and most-parsimonious VDJ recombination scenarios. A later analysis defined each TCR beta chain by its CDR3 amino acid sequence plus V-gene family, and excluded reads lacking a unique V-gene family. In a later analysis, nearly 600 highly shared, low-generation-probability nucleotide sequences were removed to address suspected cross-contamination and a sequencing artifact. A later analysis calculated a clonal expansion index for each public chain from normalized within-repertoire ranks of inferred template counts. A later analysis computed generation probabilities with a VDJ recombination model fitted to out-of-frame rearrangements, and checked the results against IGoR. In a later analysis, hypergeometric tests were used to score TCR-TCR, TCR-HLA and TCR-CMV co-occurrence, with a repertoire-size bias correction applied to TCR pairs. In a later analysis, false discovery rates were estimated by permuting HLA or CMV assignments 20 times. In a later analysis, co-occurring TCRs were grouped with DBSCAN, and TCRdist sequence similarity was added when clustering was performed within HLA-allele-positive subsets. Repertoires with fewer than 30,000 or more than 120,000 public chains, plus five repertoires with anomalous nucleotide sharing, were excluded from co-occurrence clustering. In its TCRdb copy, this immuneACCESS table keeps in-frame sequences only and misses some clones. Where compared with another copy, unresolved V genes explain less than half of these, and the others have no known cause. That table supplies the V and J calls and clone size; D and trimming were determined from the DNA. The sample records roughly 200,000 clones, around four fifths of which are singletons. The ten largest clones represent over 1.5% of the sample.

The CDR3 spans 15 residues, from the cysteine through the phenylalanine. This entry keeps only the CDR3 DNA: 45 bases, framed from base 1. V gives up 0 bases and J gives up 4 bases, and the segment between their germline ends measures 9 bases. CDR1 and CDR2 (ENHRY, SYGVKD) derive from the germline V gene. The chain is made from TRBV10-3 and TRBJ1-4, with the D gene call left open. The sequence derives from a man in his forties in good health and CMV-seropositive. The sequenced material came from PBMCs. The CDR3 is CAISESGQVNEKLFF. The nucleotide sequence reads as follows: TGTGCCATCAGTGAGTCGGGCCAGGTTAATGAAAAACTGTTTTTT.